The 27 T cell receptor beta chains presented below share a single source sample, sequenced in a study of regulatory T cells in long-lasting Graves disease (dated by TCRdb to the early 2020s). The protocol used for the library was multiplex PCR. The reads were generated on an Illumina HiSeq 4000. iRepertoire HTBI primers and Arm-PCR amplification of CDR3 regions were used to construct TCR beta libraries. TCRdb passed the public sequencing reads through fastp at Q25 and MiXCR, retaining productive beta sequences. Rows are unified per CDR3 protein, each entry keeping the most common DNA and genes. The sample includes 500,000 to 700,000 distinct CDR3 sequences, with roughly 15% observed a single time. The leading ten clones occupy about 20% of the sample. The time point label of this sample denotes: newly diagnosed GD, antithyroid drugs for less than 3 months. RNA was extracted from PBMCs in TRIzol for both TCR sequencing and RNA sequencing.

These same records also appear under a second study, on T cells in Graves' hyperthyroidism and ophthalmopathy.

Material: peripheral blood mononuclear cells (PBMCs), obtained at new diagnosis, from a patient treated with antithyroid drugs. These receptors were taken from a woman aged 25 to 39 with Graves disease. Donor details come from another sample of the same person, matched by shared clones.

Only a few counts were recorded for this clonotype. The rearrangement uses TRBV6-2 or TRBV6-3 and TRBJ2-7; D gene uncertain. Trimming took off 6 bases at V and 9 bases at J, with 9 bases between the two ends. Germline CDR1 MNHEY, CDR2 SVGEGT. The CDR3 spans 10 residues. The CDR3 sequence: CASSGRGQYF. The CDR3 DNA reads as TGTGCCAGCAGCGGACGCGGGCAGTACTTC.

J is TRBJ2-3 and V is TRBV20-1, with a weak D call TRBD2 (7 bases). Germline V gene sequence: CDR1 DFQATT, CDR2 SNEGSKA (reference sequence). The CDR3 sequence is 17 residues long. Trimming left V 2 bases short and J 0 bases short, with 18 bases between. CDR3 in amino acids: CSARPRPGGGSTDTQYF. The CDR3 region has the DNA TGCAGTGCTAGACCGCGTCCTGGGGGGGGCAGCACAGATACGCAGTATTTT.

In its sample, this clonotype was seen a few times. This sequence joins TRBV28 and TRBJ2-1; 7 nucleotides match TRBD2. The CDR3 length is 14 residues. The V segment lost 8 bases and the J segment 8 bases; nucleotides outside the gene matches: 12. The germline V gene encodes CDR1 MDHEN and CDR2 SYDVKM. CDR3 coding DNA: TGTGCCAGCCGGTCGTGGGCGGGAGTGGATGAGCAGTTCTTC. Translation gives CASRSWAGVDEQFF.

This clonotype was detected only a few times. The V and J genes are TRBV19 and TRBJ1-3; D is uncertain. Trimming took 6 bases from V and 2 from J, leaving 14 bases between them. Germline CDR1 LNHDA, CDR2 SQIVND (reference sequence). This CDR3 contains 15 residues. In nucleotides, the CDR3 is TGTGCCAGTAGGAGCGACCGGGTTCCTGGAAACACCATATATTTT. As protein: CASRSDRVPGNTIYF.

The rearrangement uses TRBV5-1 and TRBJ2-7, with D perhaps TRBD1 (6 bases). Trimming removed 4 bases at V and 5 bases at J, with 22 bases between. This CDR3 has 16 residues. Germline V gene data show CDR1 as SGHRS and CDR2 as YFSETQ. The CDR3 is CASSPIRTAAGDEQYF. CDR3 nucleotides: TGCGCCAGCAGCCCTATACGGACAGCGGCGGGCGACGAGCAGTACTTC.

There are a few counts of this clonotype. J is TRBJ2-1 and V is TRBV24-1, with D perhaps TRBD1 (5 bases). Germline CDR1 reads KGHDR; CDR2 reads SFDVKD. V lost 0 bases, J lost 7 bases, and 9 bases lay in between. The CDR3 is 14 residues long. DNA of the CDR3: TGTGCCACCAGTGATTTGCTCACAGGTAATGAGCAGTTCTTC. Amino acids: CATSDLLTGNEQFF.

The sample holds many counts of this clonotype. CDR3 nucleotides: TGTGCCAGCAGTTTTCTTCTGGGGGCCCCCGGGGAGCTGTTTTTT. It is translated as CASSFLLGAPGELFF. The genes are TRBV28 and TRBJ2-2, with D tentatively TRBD1 (6 bases). This CDR3 contains 15 residues. The V gene's germline CDR1 is MDHEN and CDR2 SYDVKM. V was clipped by 3 bases and J by 6 bases, with 14 bases between them.

This clonotype was observed at least ten times. V usage is TRBV28 and J usage is TRBJ2-3; TRBD1 agrees at 8 bases. CDR3 length equals 15 residues. Trimming cost V 6 bases and J 5 bases; bases outside gene matches: 10. Germline V gene data show CDR1 as MDHEN and CDR2 as SYDVKM. The CDR3 nucleotides read TGTGCCAGCAGCCGAACTACAGGGGGTGTAGATACGCAGTATTTT. Protein product: CASSRTTGGVDTQYF.

Points on this clonotype: A much larger clonotype is one base distant, so this may be a read error. The chain links TRBV5-1 to TRBJ2-1, with 8 bases that match TRBD2. The V segment lost 3 bases and the J segment 8 bases; nucleotides outside the gene matches: 7. The CDR3 extends over 14 amino acids. Germline CDR1 reads SGHRS; CDR2 reads YFSETQ. Written as DNA, the CDR3 is TGCGCCAGCAGCTCTAGCGGGTTGGCCGATGAGCAGTTCTTC. Translated, it gives CASSSSGLADEQFF.

In the case of this clonotype: This may be a read error, as it is one base from a much larger clone. The gene calls are TRBV10-3 and TRBJ1-2, with TRBD1 identical over 10 bases. Germline lookup yields CDR1 ENHRY and CDR2 SYGVKD. The CDR3 is 17 residues long. In DNA form, the CDR3 reads TGTACCATCAGCAGTGGGGCCGGGACAGGGGTAGCCTATGGCTACACCTTC. Translated, it gives CTISSGAGTGVAYGYTF.

This clonotype was seen only a few times. The gene calls are TRBV19 and TRBJ2-5; possibly TRBD2 for D (6 bases). V was clipped by 9 bases and J by 1 base, with 18 bases between them. Germline V gene data show CDR1 as LNHDA and CDR2 as SQIVND (reference sequence). The CDR3 consists of 15 residues. The CDR3 bases are TGTGCCAGCTGTCCCGGGGGACTCTTCCAAGAGACCCAGTACTTC. Protein product: CASCPGGLFQETQYF.

This clonotype was seen a handful of times. This chain uses TRBV12-3 or TRBV12-4 with TRBJ2-1, with 14 bases fitting TRBD2. The J segment lost 9 bases and the V segment lost 7 bases, leaving 8 bases of the junction unmatched. CDR3 length: 15 residues. This chain's CDR3 is CASTPGLAGVPEQFF. For the CDR3, the DNA is TGTGCCAGCACCCCGGGACTAGCGGGAGTTCCTGAGCAGTTCTTC.

V and J are TRBV19 and TRBJ1-2; no definite D call. The germline V gene encodes CDR1 LNHDA and CDR2 SQIVND (reference sequence). Deletions cut 3 bases from V and 8 bases from J, with 13 bases between. This CDR3 contains 13 residues. The CDR3 loop reads CASSIGRGQGYTF. CDR3 coding DNA: TGTGCCAGTAGTATTGGGCGAGGGCAGGGCTACACCTTC.

This clonotype has a count of ten or more. CDR3 DNA: TGTGCCAGCACCACTATAAACGAGCAGTACTTC. Amino acid sequence: CASTTINEQYF. The V call is TRBV28, the J call TRBJ2-7; D gene uncertain. The CDR3 extends over 11 amino acids. The V gene's germline CDR1 is MDHEN and CDR2 SYDVKM. V shed 7 bases and J shed 5 bases, with 9 bases lying between them.

The table lists this clonotype with many counts. The chain combines TRBV7-2 with TRBJ1-2, with D perhaps TRBD1 (5 bases). Germline-derived CDR1 and CDR2 are SGHTA and FQGNSA. V gave up 4 bases and J gave up 0 bases, with 18 bases separating them. This CDR3 region has 17 residues. CDR3 region: CASSSRSDSPTNYGYTF. Here the CDR3 DNA reads TGTGCCAGCAGCTCCCGATCCGACAGCCCTACTAACTATGGCTACACCTTC.

V usage is TRBV7-9 and J usage is TRBJ2-5; 7 bases align to TRBD1. Unmatched junction bases numbered 12, after V lost 5 bases and J lost 9 bases. From germline, CDR1 is SEHNR and CDR2 FQNEAQ (reference sequence). The CDR3 runs to 14 residues. CDR3 in amino acids: CASSRDTMDRPQYF. The DNA of the CDR3 is TGTGCCAGCAGCCGCGATACGATGGACAGGCCCCAGTACTTC.

This clonotype showed up many times. This chain joins TRBV7-8 and TRBJ2-5; D is ambiguous. This CDR3 has 14 residues. Deletions cut 2 bases from V and 4 bases from J, with 11 bases between. The germline V gene has CDR1 SGHVS and CDR2 FQNEAQ. CDR3 nucleotides: TGTGCCAGCAGCTTACATGGGTTAGCAGAGACCCAGTACTTC. It codes for CASSLHGLAETQYF.

This clonotype was seen a few times. The CDR3 region has the DNA TGTGCCAGCAGCGTCACGACTAGCGGGAAGCCTGGCGGGGAGCTGTTTTTT. It codes for CASSVTTSGKPGGELFF. The chain joins TRBV9 to TRBJ2-2; 11 nucleotides line up with TRBD2. Trimming removed 2 bases from V and 7 bases from J; junction bases left unmatched: 10. Germline V CDR1 and CDR2: SGDLS, YYNGEE. This CDR3 contains 17 residues. Based on the CDR3 plus reference TRBV9 and TRBJ2-2, the full variable domain is DSGVTQTPKHLITATGQRVTLRCSPRSGDLSVYWYQQSLDQGLQFLIQYYNGEERAKGNILERFSAQQFPDLHSELNLSSLELGDSALYFCASSVTTSGKPGGELFFGEGSRLTVL.

This clonotype was counted a single time. The chain joins TRBV30 to TRBJ2-6, with 11 bases fitting TRBD2. The V gene's germline CDR1 is GTSNPN and CDR2 SVGIG (reference sequence). The CDR3 spans 16 residues. The J segment lost 4 bases and the V segment lost 2 bases, leaving 4 bases of the junction unmatched. In nucleotides, the CDR3 is TGTGCCTGGAGTAGACTAGCGGGATCGGGGGCCAACGTCCTGACTTTC. This translates into CAWSRLAGSGANVLTF.

This clonotype has just a few counts. The rearrangement joins TRBV30 to TRBJ1-4; D remains ambiguous. Trimming removed 4 bases from V and 5 bases from J, with 14 bases in between. This CDR3 contains 14 residues. The germline gives CDR1 GTSNPN, CDR2 SVGIG (reference sequence). This CDR3 is CAWNAAAINEKLFF. CDR3 coding DNA: TGTGCCTGGAACGCGGCAGCGATAAATGAAAAACTGTTTTTT.

This clonotype has just a few counts. This rearrangement joins TRBV27 to TRBJ2-1; 12 positions match TRBD2. The CDR3 loop spans 16 amino acids. Germline V gene lookup returns CDR1 MNHEY and CDR2 SMNVEV (reference sequence). V lost 0 bases to trimming and J lost 4 bases; unmatched junction nucleotides: 1. The CDR3 DNA reads TGTGCCAGCAGTTTATCTCTAGCGGGAGGGTACAATGAGCAGTTCTTC. It is translated as CASSLSLAGGYNEQFF.

In this sample, this clonotype turned up a few times. The V call is TRBV20-1, the J call TRBJ2-5; TRBD2 matches 8 bases. V lost 1 base and J lost 4; bases outside the gene matches: 11. Per the germline V gene, CDR1 is DFQATT and CDR2 is SNEGSKA (reference sequence). This CDR3 has 16 amino acids. The CDR3 protein is CSARVAGGVTAETQYF. The CDR3 region has the DNA TGCAGTGCTAGAGTGGCGGGAGGAGTAACGGCAGAGACCCAGTACTTC.

In its sample, this clonotype was seen many times. The V and J genes are TRBV7-8 and TRBJ2-3; D remains ambiguous. Between the trimmed V and J ends, which lost 0 bases and 2 bases, there was a span of 9 bases. This CDR3 region has 15 residues. Germline CDR1 and CDR2: SGHVS and FQNEAQ. The CDR3 region has the DNA TGTGCCAGCAGCTTAGCGGCAGCACTCACAGATACGCAGTATTTT. Translating gives CASSLAAALTDTQYF.

In this sample, this clonotype turned up a few times. The junction departs from the called germline gene at one end, perhaps through a read error. The chain is built from TRBV7-3 and TRBJ2-5, with 11 bases matching TRBD2. CDR3 size: 15 residues. Germline V gene lookup returns CDR1 SGHTA and CDR2 FQGTGA. CDR3 nucleotides: TGTGCCAGCACCTTAGCGGGAGGGCCTGAAGAGACCCAGTACTTC. This encodes CASTLAGGPEETQYF.

This clonotype was counted a few times. The chain employs TRBV7-9 and TRBJ2-4; D may be TRBD1 or TRBD2 (5 bases each). CDR1 and CDR2 from the germline V gene are SEHNR and FQNEAQ (reference sequence). The V and J ends lost 3 bases and 6 bases respectively, with 12 bases between them. The CDR3 sequence is 14 residues long. DNA for the CDR3: TGTGCCAGCAGCTTGGGGGAAGGGTTAAACATTCAGTACTTC. This sequence encodes CASSLGEGLNIQYF.

The V gene is TRBV9, the J gene TRBJ2-7; D may match TRBD1 or TRBD2 (6 bases each). Germline V gene sequence: CDR1 SGDLS, CDR2 YYNGEE. CDR3 length: 15 residues. Trimming pared 0 bases from V and 3 bases from J, leaving 13 bases between. The CDR3 reads CASSVGGGGNYEQYF. The CDR3 DNA sequence: TGTGCCAGCAGCGTAGGAGGAGGGGGAAACTACGAGCAGTACTTC.

Concerning this clonotype: One junction end disagrees with the germline gene, perhaps due to a read error. The rearrangement uses TRBV6-1 and TRBJ2-2; a weak D match, TRBD2 (6 bases). The CDR3 has 14 residues. CDR1 is MNHNS and CDR2 is SASEGT in the germline V gene. CDR3 amino acids: CAIPYGANTGGLFF. For the CDR3, the DNA is TGTGCCATCCCCTACGGGGCGAACACCGGGGGGCTGTTTTTT.